This TCR beta chain comes out of a study of vaccination and CD4 T cells after COVID-19. For the study at large: Convalescent study patients returned SARS-CoV-2 positive nasal swab PCR results, with nine mild cases and one severe. Study results and caveats: Looking at convalescent patients, 304 of their 307 vaccine-specific clones were spike mono-reactive.

CD4+ T cells that had been cultured provided DNA sequenced with the Oncomine TCR Beta short-read assay. From cultured CD4+ T cells, genomic DNA was extracted. TCRdb redid the calling of the PCR reads with MiXCR, one entry per CDR3 protein. This sample has 9,000 to 13,000 distinct CDR3 sequences, with approximately 30% found just once. Treatment of the sample: approximately nine-day PBMC culture with coronavirus spike peptide pools or control peptides (ViraFEST assay). The CDR3 extends over 13 amino acids. Germline CDR1 SGHVS, CDR2 FQNEAQ. V shed 5 bases and J 4 bases; nucleotides not matched to a gene: 5. This clonotype has only a few counts. Its matching antigen is unknown.

The receptor's source is a human donor who had recovered from COVID-19. Sequencing used CD4+ T cells from blood, cultured in vitro, obtained after SARS-CoV-2 vaccination. The chain joins TRBV7-8 to TRBJ2-7, with 7 bases lining up with TRBD1. The CDR3 loop is CASSRDSRYEQYF. The CDR3 DNA is TGTGCCAGCAGCCGGGACAGTCGGTACGAGCAGTACTTC. Supplemented by reference TRBV7-8 and TRBJ2-7, the full variable domain reads GAGVSQSPRYKVAKRGQDVALRCDPISGHVSLFWYQQALGQGPEFLTYFQNEAQLDKSGLPSDRFFAERPEGSVSTLKIQRTQQEDSAVYLCASSRDSRYEQYFGPGTRLTVT.